The clone carrying this TCR beta chain was picked up one time. The antigen is undetermined. This CDR3 has 14 amino acids. Germline loops: CDR1 SGHTA, CDR2 FQGNSA. J gave up 7 bases and V 2 bases, and 7 bases lay outside the gene matches. Data came from immunoSEQ multiplex PCR; TCRdb stores just in-frame clones and leaves some out. Altogether fewer than 70,000 clones are present, 89% being singletons, with the ten largest covering 6.1%. The data derive from a study of T cell responses to AZD1222 COVID-19 vaccine. Whole-study findings and limits: The CD4 TCRs associated with vaccination extended across spike and predominated at 160-218 and 743-854.

This TCR was sampled from an adult who received the AZD1222 COVID-19 vaccine. The genes are TRBV7-2 and TRBJ2-7, with 8 positions matching TRBD1. The sample in question was peripheral blood, obtained 28 days after the second AZD1222 dose. Here the CDR3 reads CASSLKQGVGEQYF. In nucleotides, the CDR3 is TGTGCCAGCAGCTTAAAACAGGGGGTGGGTGAGCAGTACTTC.